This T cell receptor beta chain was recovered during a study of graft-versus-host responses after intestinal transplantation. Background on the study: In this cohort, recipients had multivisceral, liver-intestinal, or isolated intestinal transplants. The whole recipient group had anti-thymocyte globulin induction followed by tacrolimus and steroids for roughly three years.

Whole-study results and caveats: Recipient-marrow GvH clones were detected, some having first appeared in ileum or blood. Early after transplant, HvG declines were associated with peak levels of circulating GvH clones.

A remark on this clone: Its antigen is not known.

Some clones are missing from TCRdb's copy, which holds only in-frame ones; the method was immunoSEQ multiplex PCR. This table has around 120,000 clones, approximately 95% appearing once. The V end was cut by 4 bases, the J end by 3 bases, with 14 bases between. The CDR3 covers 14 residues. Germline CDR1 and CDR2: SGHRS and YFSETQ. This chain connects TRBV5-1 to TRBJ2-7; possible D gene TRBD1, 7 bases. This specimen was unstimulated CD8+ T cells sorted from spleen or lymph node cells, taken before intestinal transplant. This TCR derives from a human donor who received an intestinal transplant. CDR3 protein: CASSTSGGYYEQYF. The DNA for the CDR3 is TGCGCCAGCAGCACCTCAGGGGGGTACTACGAGCAGTACTTC.